This TCR beta chain was recorded in a study of Ad26.COV2.S vaccination and SARS-CoV-2 variants. Generated by immunoSEQ multiplex PCR, the TCRdb table keeps only in-frame clones and is missing some. The table lists about 320,000 clones, roughly 84% of them singletons. Treatment reported: 15 to 20 received Ad26.COV2.S at low or high dose, single or two shots; about five received placebo; per-sample allocation not given. Repertoires come from day 63 after the first vaccine or placebo injection. This clonotype was obtained from a person between 18 and 65 years old who received the Ad26.COV2.S COVID-19 vaccine or a placebo. Sample: peripheral blood, taken in a trial of Ad26.COV2.S vaccine versus placebo.

The CDR3: CASSPYRGGNYGYTF. CDR3 nucleotides: TGTGCCAGCAGCCCCTACCGCGGGGGTAACTATGGCTACACCTTC. V usage is TRBV7-2 and J usage is TRBJ1-2; D possibly corresponds to TRBD1 (5 bases). CDR3 length equals 15 residues. Looked up from germline, CDR1 is SGHTA and CDR2 is FQGNSA. The germline V and J ends were trimmed by 5 bases and 1 base, with 14 bases remaining between them.